This passage covers 11 T cell receptor beta chains from one sample sequenced in a study of blood T cell repertoires in COVID-19. The method was immunoSEQ multiplex PCR; TCRdb's version includes in-frame clones alone and lacks a portion of them. Of some 42,000 clones listed, around 89% were seen once; the top ten hold roughly 3.9%. The material sequenced was peripheral blood. All receptors derive from a human donor in a cohort sampled during active COVID-19.

The gene calls are TRBV4-1 and TRBJ2-3, with D perhaps TRBD1 (5 bases). The CDR3 is 16 amino acids. The germline gives CDR1 MGHRA, CDR2 YSYEKL. The V gene lost 0 bases and the J gene lost 2 bases, with 12 bases spanning the gap. The CDR3 spells CASSQDLQDYTDTQYF. The CDR3 coding sequence is TGCGCCAGCAGCCAAGATTTACAGGATTACACAGATACGCAGTATTTT.

This clone has just one count. The chain joins TRBV6-6 to TRBJ2-5; TRBD2 might be the D (6 bases). Germline V CDR1 and CDR2: MNHNY, SVGAGI (reference sequence). The ends were cut back, 0 bases at V and 5 bases at J, with 13 bases in the middle. This CDR3 region has 15 residues. Here the CDR3 DNA reads TGTGCCAGCAGTTACTCGAGCCTAGCGCACGAGACCCAGTACTTC. Translating it yields CASSYSSLAHETQYF.

The chain is built from TRBV20-1 and TRBJ1-2; D call uncertain. The CDR3 extends over 11 amino acids. V dropped 6 bases and J dropped 8 bases, with 13 bases sitting between them. In germline, CDR1 is DFQATT, CDR2 SNEGSKA (reference sequence). The CDR3 bases are TGCAGTGCCAGTGATAGCATAGGCTACACCTTC. Translating it yields CSASDSIGYTF.

Turning to this clone: Other nucleotide sequences in the sample specify the same CDR3. This chain links TRBV21-1 with TRBJ2-2; TRBD1, as called in the table, went unchecked against the DNA. TRBV21-1 is tagged as a pseudogene. CDR3 length equals 24 residues. The CDR3 bases are TGTGCCAGCAGCAAAGTTCTGGCAGAGGAACAAGCAGACAGGGGAGCTTCGAACACCGGGGAGCTGTTTTTT. Its translation: CASSKVLAEEQADRGASNTGELFF.

The chain couples TRBV7-6 to TRBJ2-1, with a tentative D call TRBD2 (6 bases). Germline values: CDR1 SGHVS, CDR2 FNYEAQ. The V and J ends lost 3 bases and 8 bases respectively, with 17 bases between them. CDR3 length equals 15 residues. In DNA form, the CDR3 reads TGTGCCAGCAGCTTCCTAGCGCCCCCGGTCGATGAGCAGTTCTTC. Protein: CASSFLAPPVDEQFF.

This chain links TRBV7-2 with TRBJ1-1; 9 bases fit TRBD1. With V trimmed by 4 bases and J by 3 bases, 6 bases remained unmatched. CDR3 length equals 15 residues. In germline, CDR1 is SGHTA, CDR2 FQGNSA. The CDR3: CASSSQQGAYTEAFF. CDR3 sequence (DNA): TGTGCCAGCAGCTCTCAACAGGGGGCGTACACTGAAGCTTTCTTT.

The chain has TRBV5-1 and TRBJ2-1; 9 bases map to TRBD2. V was pared by 5 bases and J by 7 bases, with 10 bases of the junction left unmatched. From germline, CDR1 is SGHRS and CDR2 YFSETQ. The CDR3 runs to 15 residues. The CDR3 loop is CASSSGSVGVNEQFF. The CDR3 DNA reads as TGCGCCAGCAGTAGCGGGAGTGTAGGAGTGAATGAGCAGTTCTTC. Filled out from reference TRBV5-1 and TRBJ2-1, the complete variable domain reads KAGVTQTPRYLIKTRGQQVTLSCSPISGHRSVSWYQQTPGQGLQFLFEYFSETQRNKGNFPGRFSGRQFSNSRSEMNVSTLELGDSALYLCASSSGSVGVNEQFFGPGTRLTVL.

J is TRBJ1-1 and V is TRBV11-1, with 8 bases that match TRBD1. The CDR3 sequence is 13 residues long. Germline V gene lookup returns CDR1 SGHAT and CDR2 FQDESV (reference sequence). V was pared by 9 bases and J by 1 base, with 4 bases of the junction left unmatched. The CDR3 region is CASNRGANTEAFF. The CDR3 DNA reads TGTGCCAGTAACAGGGGGGCGAACACTGAAGCTTTCTTT. The full variable domain, with the rest looked up from reference TRBV11-1 and TRBJ1-1, is EAEVAQSPRYKITEKSQAVAFWCDPISGHATLYWYRQILGQGPELLVQFQDESVVDDSQLPKDRFSAERLKGVDSTLKIQPAELGDSAMYLCASNRGANTEAFFGQGTRLTVV.

The chain uses TRBV4-2 and TRBJ2-2, with a possible D match to TRBD1 (5 bases). This CDR3 spans 16 amino acids. V was shortened by 0 bases and J by 4 bases, with 12 bases between the two germline ends. Germline V gene data show CDR1 as LGHNA and CDR2 as YNFKEQ. As DNA, the CDR3 is TGTGCCAGCAGCCAAGATCCACAGGAAATCACCGGGGAGCTGTTTTTT. Translated: CASSQDPQEITGELFF.

This clone has a single count. The CDR3: CATQKAGPDTQYF. As DNA, the CDR3 is TGTGCCACCCAAAAAGCGGGGCCAGATACGCAGTATTTT. The genes are TRBV6-5 and TRBJ2-3, with TRBD2 matching over 7 bases. Germline CDR1 and CDR2: MNHEY and SVGAGI. This CDR3 is 13 amino acids long. Trimming at V came to 10 bases and at J to 4 bases, leaving 8 bases not matched to a gene.

The rearrangement joins TRBV18 to TRBJ2-3; 7 nucleotides match TRBD2. Germline V gene data show CDR1 as KGHSH and CDR2 as LQKENI. V was pared by 3 bases and J by 0 bases, with 6 bases of the junction left unmatched. The CDR3 is 16 residues long. CDR3 DNA sequence: TGTGCCAGCTCACCTCAGGGAGGGGCTAGCACAGATACGCAGTATTTT. Translating gives CASSPQGGASTDTQYF.